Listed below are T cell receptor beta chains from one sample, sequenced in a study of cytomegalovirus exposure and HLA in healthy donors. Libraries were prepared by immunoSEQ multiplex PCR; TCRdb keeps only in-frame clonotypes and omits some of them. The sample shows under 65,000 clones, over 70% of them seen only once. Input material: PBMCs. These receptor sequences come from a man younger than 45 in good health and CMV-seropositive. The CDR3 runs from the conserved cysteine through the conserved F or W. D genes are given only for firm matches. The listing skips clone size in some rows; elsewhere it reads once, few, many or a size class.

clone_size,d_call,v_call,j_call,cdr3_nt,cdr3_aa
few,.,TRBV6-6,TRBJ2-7,TGTGCCAGCAGTGACCAGGGTAGGCGATACGAGCAGTACTTC,CASSDQGRRYEQYF
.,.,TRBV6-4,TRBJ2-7,TGTGCCAGCAGACGACACGCCGGGGATGGGGTCTACGAGCAGTACTTC,CASRRHAGDGVYEQYF
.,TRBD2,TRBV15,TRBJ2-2,TGTGCCACCAGCAGAGACCTAGCGGGCGGCGGGTACGGGGAGCTGTTTTTT,CATSRDLAGGGYGELFF
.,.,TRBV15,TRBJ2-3,TGTGCCACCAGCAGAGGAGAATATACGCAGTATTTT,CATSRGEYTQYF
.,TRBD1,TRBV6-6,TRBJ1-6,TGTGCCAGCAGTTACTCCCGGGACAGCTATAATTCACCCCTCCACTTT,CASSYSRDSYNSPLHF
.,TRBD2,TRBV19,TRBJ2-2,TGTGCCAGTGACCCGGGGGGGTCGACCGGGGAGCTGTTTTTT,CASDPGGSTGELFF
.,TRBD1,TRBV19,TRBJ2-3,TGTGCCAGTAGTATGGGCAGGGGGCACACAGATACGCAGTATTTT,CASSMGRGHTDTQYF
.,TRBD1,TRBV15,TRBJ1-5,TGTGCCACCAGCAGGGGGACAGGGCCTCGGCATTTT,CATSRGTGPRHF
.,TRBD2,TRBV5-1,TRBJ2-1,TGCGCCAGCAGCCTCGGGGCGGGGGGGCGAGGATACAATGAGCAGTTCTTC,CASSLGAGGRGYNEQFF
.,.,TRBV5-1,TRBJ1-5,TGCGCCAGCAGCTTGGAGGGAGGGATCAATCAGCCCCAGCATTTT,CASSLEGGINQPQHF
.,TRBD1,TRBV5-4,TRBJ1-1,TGTGCTAGCAGCTTAGGAAACAGGGGCGTCCCGAACACTGAAGCTTTCTTT,CASSLGNRGVPNTEAFF
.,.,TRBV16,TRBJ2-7,TGTGCCAGCAGCCCAACCGCGGTAGCCACCTACGAGCAGTACTTC,CASSPTAVATYEQYF
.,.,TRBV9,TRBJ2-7,TGTGCCAGCAGCGTTTCCTCAGGACAGACCTACGAGCAGTACTTC,CASSVSSGQTYEQYF
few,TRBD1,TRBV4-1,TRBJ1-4,TGCGCCAGTGGCGCCGGGACAGGGCTTAGCGAAAAACTGTTTTTT,CASGAGTGLSEKLFF
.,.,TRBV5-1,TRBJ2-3,TGCGCCAGCAGCTTGGGGGGCAGTCCTAGCACAGATACGCAGTATTTT,CASSLGGSPSTDTQYF
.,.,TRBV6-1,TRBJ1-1,TGTGCCAGCAGCCTGGACGGACTGAGCACTGAAGCTTTCTTT,CASSLDGLSTEAFF
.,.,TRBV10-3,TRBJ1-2,TGTGCCATCAGTGAGTCTGGGCCGACCTATGGCTACACCTTC,CAISESGPTYGYTF
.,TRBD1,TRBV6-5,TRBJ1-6,TGTGCCAGCAGCAACCAGGGGGGCAATTCACCCCTCCACTTT,CASSNQGGNSPLHF
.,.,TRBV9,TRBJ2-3,TGTGCCAGCAGCGTATCCGGGATGCCAGTGGATACGCAGTATTTT,CASSVSGMPVDTQYF
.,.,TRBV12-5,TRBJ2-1,TGTGCTAGTGGTTTGGGGACCAGGGGCAATGAGCAGTTCTTC,CASGLGTRGNEQFF
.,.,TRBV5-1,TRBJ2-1,TGCGCCAGCAGCATTCGAGACAGTTACAATGAGCAGTTCTTC,CASSIRDSYNEQFF
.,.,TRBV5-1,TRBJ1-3,TGCGCCAGCAGCTCAGCCTGGACAGACTCTGGAAACACCATATATTTT,CASSSAWTDSGNTIYF
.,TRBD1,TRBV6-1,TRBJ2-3,TGTGCCAGCACCCCGGACAGGGGGCAGCGGGATACGCAGTATTTT,CASTPDRGQRDTQYF
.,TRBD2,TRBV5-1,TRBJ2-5,TGCGCCAGCAGCTTGGTAGGCCTAGCGGGAAAAGAGACCCAGTACTTC,CASSLVGLAGKETQYF
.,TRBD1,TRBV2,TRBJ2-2,TGTGCCAGCAGAGGGACAGGGAACACCGGGGAGCTGTTTTTT,CASRGTGNTGELFF
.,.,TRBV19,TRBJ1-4,TGTGCCAGTAAAAGTGGGACAAGACTTTACGGAGCTAATGAAAAACTGTTTTTT,CASKSGTRLYGANEKLFF
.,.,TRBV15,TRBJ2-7,TGTGCCACCAGCAGAGATCAAAGGAGCGAGCAGTACTTC,CATSRDQRSEQYF
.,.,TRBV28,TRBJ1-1,TGTGCCAGCAGTTTACATGGACCGACAGGTAAAGAAGCTTTCTTT,CASSLHGPTGKEAFF
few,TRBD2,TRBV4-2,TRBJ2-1,TGTGCCAGCAGCCGGAAAGGGACTAGCGGTAATGAGCAGTTCTTC,CASSRKGTSGNEQFF
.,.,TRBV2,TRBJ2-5,TGTGCCAGCAGTTCACGGGGGACGTACCAAGAGACCCAGTACTTC,CASSSRGTYQETQYF
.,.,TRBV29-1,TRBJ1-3,TGCAGCGTTGCCACAACTACTATCCCGACAGCGAGCTCTGGAAACACCATATATTTT,CSVATTTIPTASSGNTIYF
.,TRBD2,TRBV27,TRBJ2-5,TGTGCCAGCAGGGGAGGGGAAGTCGAGACCCAGTACTTC,CASRGGEVETQYF
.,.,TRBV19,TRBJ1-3,TGTGCCAGTAGTGTCACAGCTCCCATTTCAAGCTCTGGAAACACCATATATTTT,CASSVTAPISSSGNTIYF
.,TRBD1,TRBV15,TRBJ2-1,TGTGCCACCAGCGGAAGGGACAGGGGGCTGGTTGAGCAGTTCTTC,CATSGRDRGLVEQFF
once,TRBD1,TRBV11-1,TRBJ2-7,TGTGCCAGCAGCCTCTGGACAGGGGTGGACTACGAGCAGTACTTC,CASSLWTGVDYEQYF
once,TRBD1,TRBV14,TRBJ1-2,TGTGCCAGCAGCCAGCAACAGGGGCTCATCTATGGCTACACCTTC,CASSQQQGLIYGYTF
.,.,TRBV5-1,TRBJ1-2,TGCGCCAGCAGCTCTCTCGGGGAAATAAACCTCTATGGCTACACCTTC,CASSSLGEINLYGYTF
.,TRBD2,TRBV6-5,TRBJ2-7,TGTGCCAGCAGTGCGCGAGTGGGGGGGGGTTACGAGCAGTACTTC,CASSARVGGGYEQYF
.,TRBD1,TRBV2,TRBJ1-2,TGTGCCAGCAGTGGGGGACAGTATGGCTACACCTTC,CASSGGQYGYTF
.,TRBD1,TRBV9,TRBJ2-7,TGTGCCAGCAGCGTAGGAGGACAGGCTTACGAGCAGTACTTC,CASSVGGQAYEQYF
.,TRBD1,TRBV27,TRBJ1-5,TGTGCCAGCAGGACTGGACAGGGTAATCAGCCCCAGCATTTT,CASRTGQGNQPQHF
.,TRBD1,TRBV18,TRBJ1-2,TGTGCCAGCTCACCACACAATCCCACCGACAGGGGGTTCTATGGCTACACCTTC,CASSPHNPTDRGFYGYTF
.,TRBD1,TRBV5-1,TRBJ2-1,TGCGCCAGCAGCCCGCGTGATTGGGGACAGGGTATCGATGAGCAGTTCTTC,CASSPRDWGQGIDEQFF
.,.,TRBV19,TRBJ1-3,TGTGCCAGTAGTCCAGGGGCCAGGACGTATGGAAACACCATATATTTT,CASSPGARTYGNTIYF
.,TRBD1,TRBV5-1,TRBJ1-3,TGCGCCAGCAGTACAGGGGGCATTTCTGGAAACACCATATATTTT,CASSTGGISGNTIYF
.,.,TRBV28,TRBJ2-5,TGTGCCAGCAGTCCGGGACAAATACAAGAGACCCAGTACTTC,CASSPGQIQETQYF
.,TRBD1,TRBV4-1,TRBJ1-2,TGCGCCAGCAGCGCCCGGGACAGCTCACTTAACTATGGCTACACCTTC,CASSARDSSLNYGYTF
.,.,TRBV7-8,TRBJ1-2,TGTGCCAGCAACAGGGCTAACTATGGCTACACCTTC,CASNRANYGYTF
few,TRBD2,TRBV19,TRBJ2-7,TGTGCCAGTTCACTAGGGGAGGGCTACGAGCAGTACTTC,CASSLGEGYEQYF
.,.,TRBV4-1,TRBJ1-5,TGCGCCAGCAGCCATGTCGGTCAGGGTATCAATCAGCCCCAGCATTTT,CASSHVGQGINQPQHF
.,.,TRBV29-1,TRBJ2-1,TGCAGCGTTGGGAGTTACAATGAGCAGTTCTTC,CSVGSYNEQFF
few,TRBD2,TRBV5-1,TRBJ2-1,TGCGCCAGCAGCTTAGGACTAGCGGGGGAAGAGCAGTTCTTC,CASSLGLAGEEQFF
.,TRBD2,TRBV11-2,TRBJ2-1,TGTGCCAGCAGCCTCGGGACTAGAGGTGAGCAGTTCTTC,CASSLGTRGEQFF